The source of this T cell receptor (beta chain) is a study of T cell repertoires in cytomegalovirus infection. MiXCR, applied by TCRdb to the reads, yields one record per CDR3 protein. The table has about 830,000 distinct CDR3 sequences, about 30% seen once. On this clonotype: Its antigen is unknown. The junction differs from germline at one of its ends, possibly a read error.

The CDR3 consists of 18 residues. Germline lookup yields CDR1 MGHRA and CDR2 YSYEKL. The chain uses TRBV4-1 and TRBJ2-3, with D possibly TRBD2 on 7 matching bases. The sequence derives from a human donor in good health (CMV status not recorded). Some clones in this sample may be carry-over from other donors' samples. The material was cultured CD8+ T cells from PBMCs, obtained from culture after CMV antigen stimulation. The CDR3 DNA reads as TGCGCCAACAGCCGAGGAAGCGTGGGGGGGGGGCCGACAGATACGCAGTATTTT. Translated: CANSRGSVGGGPTDTQYF.